This T cell receptor beta chain was sequenced during a study of blood T cells in healthy people across ages (dated by TCRdb to the mid-2010s). At the level of the whole study: In model experiments, template switching captured roughly one uniquely barcoded TCR beta cDNA molecule for every two T cells. To track age-related changes in TCR beta repertoire diversity, the study relied on deep sequencing normalized with unique cDNA molecular identifiers. The donors were split into four age groups: young (average around 17 years), middle-aged (nearly 40), aged (roughly 60) and long-lived (approximately 80). To avoid experimental bias, donors of different ages were distributed randomly across sequencing lanes. Two additional independent replicas of 1 million unique cDNA reads from the same blood draw were analyzed for two donors (one aged 18 to 30 and one aged 80 or older).

General study outcomes and caveats: Total diversity estimates from one million sequenced T cells were considered lower bounds and underestimates. Observed TCR beta diversity per million T cells fell roughly linearly with age, and a significant reduction was already apparent by age approximately 41. Because the CMV infection status of the donors was unknown, age-related changes in expanded clonotypes may potentially have been confounded. Bulk unsorted PBMC profiling prevented conclusive comparison of naive and antigen-experienced compartments. Compared with the aged group, the long-lived group had more naive CD4+ T cells, fewer expanded clones and increased TCR diversity, suggesting age selection. There was a strong correlation between observed TCR beta diversity and the percentage of naive T cells measured by flow cytometry.

Taken from cysteine to phenylalanine, the CDR3 has 19 residues. Only the CDR3 portion is preserved as DNA: 57 bases, with reading frame beginning at the first base. Relative to germline, V is missing 2 bases and J is missing 2 bases, with 15 bases of the junction outside any gene match. CDR1 and CDR2 are read off the germline V gene as LGHNA and YNFKEQ. Receptors were amplified or captured by 5' RACE. The reads were generated on an Illumina HiSeq 2500. A second 7 to 11 cycle PCR used a sample-barcoded 5' primer and a J-beta primer mix. A template-switch 5' adaptor carrying 12 random nucleotides introduced a unique molecular identifier onto each TCR beta cDNA molecule. At least 2.5 million CDR3-containing paired-end reads were obtained from each sample. The Mint cDNA synthesis kit, primed by a TRBC-specific oligonucleotide, was used to synthesize first-strand cDNA from all RNA. After uracil-DNA glycosylase treatment, a first 18-cycle PCR used universal primers M1SS and BC2_uni_R on all cDNA. On the authors' methods: For normalization, 1 million high-quality reads were randomly selected from each sample, with every read carrying a distinct molecular identifier. Reads sharing molecular identifiers were discarded rather than binned into consensus sequences. MiTCR, set to a Q25 quality threshold and the strictest error-elimination algorithm, was used for CDR3 identification, clonotype clustering and error correction. A nonparametric unseen species model using Euler transformation provided a lower-bound estimate of total TCR beta diversity. TCRdb took the public reads, trimmed them with fastp at Q25, ran MiXCR for clone calling and kept in-frame beta chains. Under each unique CDR3 protein, matching rows form one entry showing the most common genes and DNA. What appears here as the V and J calls and clone size reflects TCRdb's work, not the paper's. This sample has around 1.5 million distinct CDR3 sequences in its table, and about 32% of those were observed once. Clones ranked in the top ten supply around 11% of the sample.

Comment on this clonotype: Its target antigen remains unknown. The input lacks base qualities; no much larger clone sits a single base away.

Systemically healthy Caucasian individuals from Russia, some 40 in total and aged about 6 to 100 years, were included as donors. Each donor gave approximately 9.4 milliliters of peripheral blood, drawn into EDTA-treated Vacutainer tubes. Ficoll-Paque density-gradient centrifugation was used to isolate PBMCs, with at least 7 million per sample. Total RNA was extracted from PBMCs with Trizol reagent, with at least 5.5 micrograms obtained per sample. Naive CD45RAhigh/CD27high T cell percentages were measured by flow cytometry on a PBMC aliquot from every donor. Material for sequencing was blood. The chain links TRBV4-2 with TRBJ1-1; 9 of the junction bases match TRBD1. The origin of this receptor is a woman in her twenties or thirties in good health. In nucleotide form, the sequence is TGTGCCAGCAGCCAAAACTCCGGGACAGGGCGTCATGCCAACACTGAAGCTTTCTTT. The encoded protein is CASSQNSGTGRHANTEAFF.